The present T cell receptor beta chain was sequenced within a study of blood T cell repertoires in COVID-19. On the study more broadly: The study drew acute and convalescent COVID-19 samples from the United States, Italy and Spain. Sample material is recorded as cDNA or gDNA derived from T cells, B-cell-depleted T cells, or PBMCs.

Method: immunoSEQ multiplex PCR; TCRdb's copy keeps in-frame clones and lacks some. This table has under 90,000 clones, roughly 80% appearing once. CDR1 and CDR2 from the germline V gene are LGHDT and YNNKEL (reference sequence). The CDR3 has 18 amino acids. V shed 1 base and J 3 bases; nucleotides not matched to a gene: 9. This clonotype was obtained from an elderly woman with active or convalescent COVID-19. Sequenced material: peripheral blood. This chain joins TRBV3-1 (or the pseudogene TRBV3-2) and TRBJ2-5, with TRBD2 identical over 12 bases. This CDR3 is CASSQGTLAGGLKETQYF. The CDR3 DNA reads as TGTGCCAGCAGCCAAGGAACACTAGCGGGGGGACTCAAAGAGACCCAGTACTTC.